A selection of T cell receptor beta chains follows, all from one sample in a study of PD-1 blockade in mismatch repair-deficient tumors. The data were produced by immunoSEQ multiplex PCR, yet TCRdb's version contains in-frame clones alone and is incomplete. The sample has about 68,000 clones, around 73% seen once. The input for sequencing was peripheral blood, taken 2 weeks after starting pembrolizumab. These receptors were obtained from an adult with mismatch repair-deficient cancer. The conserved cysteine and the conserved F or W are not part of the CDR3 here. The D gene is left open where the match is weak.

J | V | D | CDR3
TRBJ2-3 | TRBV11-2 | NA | ASSRGTDTQY
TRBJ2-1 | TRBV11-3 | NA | ASSMLGVNEQF
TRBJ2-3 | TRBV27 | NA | ASSLIVLDPHWPPDTQY
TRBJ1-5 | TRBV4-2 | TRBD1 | ASSQERDRDQPQH
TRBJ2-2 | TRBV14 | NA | ASSHSTGELF
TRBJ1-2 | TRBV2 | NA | ASTTAGAVRGFNYGYT
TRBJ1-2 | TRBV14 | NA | ASSQQGFGPYGYT
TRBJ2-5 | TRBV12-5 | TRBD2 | ASGPNRLAGGVQY
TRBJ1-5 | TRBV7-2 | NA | ASSPTTGNQPQH
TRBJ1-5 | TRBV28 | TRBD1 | ASMQGGSNQPQH
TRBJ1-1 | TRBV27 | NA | ASSPERESTEAF
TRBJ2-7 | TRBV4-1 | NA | ASSQVLGLAGYEQY
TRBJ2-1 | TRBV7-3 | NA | ASSLTLSGEQF
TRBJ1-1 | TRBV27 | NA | ASSLSLNTEAF
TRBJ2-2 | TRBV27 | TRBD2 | ASSLSSGTNTGELF
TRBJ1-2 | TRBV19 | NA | ASSIGGPYGYT
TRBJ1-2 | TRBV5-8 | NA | ASSLLRGHDGYT
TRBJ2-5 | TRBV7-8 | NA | ASSFAETQY
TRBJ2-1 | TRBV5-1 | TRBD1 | ASSARQGSSYNEQF
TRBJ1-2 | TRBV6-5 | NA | ASSYGAEYGYT
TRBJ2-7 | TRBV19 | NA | ASSISSLPLYEQY
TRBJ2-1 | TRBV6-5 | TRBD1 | ASSSGTVSPGNEQF
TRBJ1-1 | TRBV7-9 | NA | ASSQTLQGMNTEAF
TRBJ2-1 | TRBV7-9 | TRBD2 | ASRTSGYNEQF
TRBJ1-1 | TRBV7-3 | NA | ASSREGYTEAF
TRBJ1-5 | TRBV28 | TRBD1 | ASSPQGTGHQPQH
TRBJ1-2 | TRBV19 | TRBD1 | ASTPDRTGYGYT
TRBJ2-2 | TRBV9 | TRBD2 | ASSVPRGGNNTGELF
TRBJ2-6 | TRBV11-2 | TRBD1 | ASSPQGAGANVLT
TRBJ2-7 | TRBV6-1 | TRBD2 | ASSGAGGFYEQY
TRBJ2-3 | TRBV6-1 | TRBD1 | ASSAGRGTDTQY
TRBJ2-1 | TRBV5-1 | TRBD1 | ASGDRSGNEQF